This T cell receptor beta chain was observed in a study of T cell repertoires in cytomegalovirus infection. Study outcomes and limitations: Within the response measured ex vivo, HLA-C-restricted CMV-specific TCR beta clonotypes were dominant. Using cumulative public TCR beta family frequency, the authors identified those who carried CMV together with the relevant HLA.

The length of the CDR3 is 15 residues. The V end lost 6 bases, the J end lost 7 bases, and 19 bases lay between the germline ends. From germline, CDR1 is SNHLY and CDR2 FYNNEI. TCRdb re-analysed the reads in MiXCR, keeping a single row per CDR3 protein. The table lists roughly 570,000 distinct CDR3 sequences, 40% of them singletons. In regard to this clonotype: Its antigen is still unknown.

Sample: cultured PBMCs, taken from culture after CMV antigen stimulation. This TCR came from a human donor in good health (CMV status not recorded). Some clones in this sample may be carry-over from other donors' samples. The rearrangement uses TRBV2 and TRBJ2-4; D might be TRBD1 (5 bases). CDR3 amino acids: CASRPRARVGNIQYF. The CDR3 nucleotides are TGTGCCAGCAGGCCCAGGGCCCGCGTCGGGAACATTCAGTACTTC.